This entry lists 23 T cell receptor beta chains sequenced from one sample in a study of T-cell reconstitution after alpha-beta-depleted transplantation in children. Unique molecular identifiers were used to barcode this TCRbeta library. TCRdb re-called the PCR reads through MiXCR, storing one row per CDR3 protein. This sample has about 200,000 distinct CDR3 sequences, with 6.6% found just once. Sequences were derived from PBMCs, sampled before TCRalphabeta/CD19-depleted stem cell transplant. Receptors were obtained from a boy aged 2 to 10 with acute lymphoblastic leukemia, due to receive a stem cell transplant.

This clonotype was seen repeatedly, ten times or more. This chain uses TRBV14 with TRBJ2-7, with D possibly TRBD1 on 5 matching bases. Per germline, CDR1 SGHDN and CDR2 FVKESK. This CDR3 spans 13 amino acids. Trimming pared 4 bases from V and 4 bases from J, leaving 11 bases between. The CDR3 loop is CASSLSRVYEQYF. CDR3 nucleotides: TGTGCCAGCAGCCTCTCCAGGGTGTACGAGCAGTACTTC.

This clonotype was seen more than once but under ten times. For the CDR3, the DNA is TGTGCCAGCAGCCCGACCGGGACAGGCCGATTGGGCGGGGAGCTGTTTTTT. This codes for CASSPTGTGRLGGELFF. The rearrangement joins TRBV7-9 to TRBJ2-2, with 8 positions matching TRBD1. The CDR3 is 17 amino acids. Germline V gene lookup returns CDR1 SEHNR and CDR2 FQNEAQ (reference sequence). V trimming: 5 bases; J trimming: 7 bases; junction bases outside the gene matches: 15.

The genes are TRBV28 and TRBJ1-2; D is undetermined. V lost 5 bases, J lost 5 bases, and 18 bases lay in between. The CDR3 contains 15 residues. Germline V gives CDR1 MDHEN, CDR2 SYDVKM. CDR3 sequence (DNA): TGTGCCAGCAGTGAGGAGGGTTTCTTGGGGTATGGCTACACCTTC. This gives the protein CASSEEGFLGYGYTF.

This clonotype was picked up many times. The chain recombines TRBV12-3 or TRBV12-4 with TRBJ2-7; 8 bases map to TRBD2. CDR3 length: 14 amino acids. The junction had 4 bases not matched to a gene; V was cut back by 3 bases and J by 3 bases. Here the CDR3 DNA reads TGTGCCAGCAGTTTTGGGCTAGCGGGCTACGAGCAGTACTTC. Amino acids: CASSFGLAGYEQYF.

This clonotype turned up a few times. The CDR3, as DNA: TGTGCCAGCAGCCTCCAATTCTACGGCTACACCTTC. Translating gives CASSLQFYGYTF. The chain has TRBV7-9 and TRBJ1-2; D ambiguous. CDR1 and CDR2 (germline): SEHNR, FQNEAQ (reference sequence). This CDR3 region has 12 residues. The V end lost 5 bases, the J end lost 8 bases, and 12 bases lay between the germline ends.

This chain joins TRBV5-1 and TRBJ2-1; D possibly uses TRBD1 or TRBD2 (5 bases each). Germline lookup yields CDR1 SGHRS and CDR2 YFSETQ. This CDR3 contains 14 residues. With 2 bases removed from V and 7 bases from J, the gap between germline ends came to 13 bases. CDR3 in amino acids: CASSFGGVGNEQFF. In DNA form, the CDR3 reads TGCGCCAGCAGCTTTGGGGGAGTCGGAAATGAGCAGTTCTTC.

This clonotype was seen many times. The CDR3 spells CASRLQGARNQPQHF. The DNA for the CDR3 is TGTGCCAGCAGGTTACAGGGGGCACGCAATCAGCCCCAGCATTTT. The rearrangement uses TRBV28 and TRBJ1-5, with 9 bases lining up with TRBD1. V lost 6 bases, J lost 2 bases, and 5 bases stayed unmatched. Germline loops: CDR1 MDHEN, CDR2 SYDVKM. This CDR3 contains 15 residues.

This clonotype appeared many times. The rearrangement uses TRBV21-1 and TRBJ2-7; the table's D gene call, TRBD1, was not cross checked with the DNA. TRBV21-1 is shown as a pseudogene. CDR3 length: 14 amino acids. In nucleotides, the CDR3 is TGTGCCAGCAGCCCCCTGGGGCAGATCTACGAGCAGTACTTC. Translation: CASSPLGQIYEQYF.

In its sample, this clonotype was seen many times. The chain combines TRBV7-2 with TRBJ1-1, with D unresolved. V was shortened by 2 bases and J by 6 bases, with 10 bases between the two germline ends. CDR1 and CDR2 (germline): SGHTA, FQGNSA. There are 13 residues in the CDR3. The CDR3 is CASSLTRLAEAFF. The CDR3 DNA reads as TGTGCCAGCAGCTTAACCAGGCTGGCTGAAGCTTTCTTT.

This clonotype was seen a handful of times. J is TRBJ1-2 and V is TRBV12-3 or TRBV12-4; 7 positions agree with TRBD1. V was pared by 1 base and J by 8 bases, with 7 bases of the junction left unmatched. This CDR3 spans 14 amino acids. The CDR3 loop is CASSLVGTGDGYTF. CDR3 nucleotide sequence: TGTGCCAGCAGTTTAGTGGGCACAGGGGACGGCTACACCTTC.

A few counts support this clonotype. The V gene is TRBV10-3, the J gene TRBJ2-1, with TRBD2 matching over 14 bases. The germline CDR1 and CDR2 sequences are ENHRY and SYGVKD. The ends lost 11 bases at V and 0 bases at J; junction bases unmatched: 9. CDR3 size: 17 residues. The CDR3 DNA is TGTGCCTCCAGAGGGACTAGCGGGGGACCCTCCTACAATGAGCAGTTCTTC. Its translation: CASRGTSGGPSYNEQFF.

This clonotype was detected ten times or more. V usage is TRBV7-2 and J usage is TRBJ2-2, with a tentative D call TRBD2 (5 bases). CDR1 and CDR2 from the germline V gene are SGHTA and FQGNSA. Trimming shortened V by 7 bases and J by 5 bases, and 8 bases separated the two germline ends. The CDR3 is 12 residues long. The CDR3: CASNRGTGELFF. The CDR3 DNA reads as TGTGCCAGCAATCGGGGTACCGGGGAGCTGTTTTTT.

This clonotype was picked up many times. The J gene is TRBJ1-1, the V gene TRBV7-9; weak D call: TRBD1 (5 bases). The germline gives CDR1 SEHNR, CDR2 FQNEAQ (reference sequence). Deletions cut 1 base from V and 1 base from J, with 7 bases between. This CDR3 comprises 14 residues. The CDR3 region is CASSLEGRNTEAFF. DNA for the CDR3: TGTGCCAGCAGCTTAGAGGGACGGAACACTGAAGCTTTCTTT.

CDR3 protein: CATGTGPTDTQYF. The CDR3 DNA reads TGTGCCACGGGGACAGGCCCCACAGATACGCAGTATTTT. The V call is TRBV24-1, the J call TRBJ2-3; the match to TRBD1 covers 8 bases. Germline trimming cut 10 bases from V and 2 bases from J; bases unmatched to any gene: 4. Germline V gives CDR1 KGHDR, CDR2 SFDVKD. The CDR3 covers 13 residues.

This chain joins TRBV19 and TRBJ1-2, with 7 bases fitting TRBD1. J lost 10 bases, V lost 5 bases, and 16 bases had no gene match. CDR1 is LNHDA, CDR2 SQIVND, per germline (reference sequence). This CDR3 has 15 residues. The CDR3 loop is CASSLHIAGQLSYTF. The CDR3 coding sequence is TGTGCCAGTAGTCTCCACATAGCGGGACAGCTTTCCTACACCTTC.

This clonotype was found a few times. The CDR3: CASSLARQTETQYF. The CDR3 nucleotides read TGTGCCAGCAGCTTAGCGCGACAGACAGAGACCCAGTACTTC. J is TRBJ2-5 and V is TRBV7-9; D perhaps matches TRBD1 (5 bases). This CDR3 is 14 amino acids long. V dropped 0 bases and J dropped 4 bases, with 9 bases sitting between them. Looked up from germline, CDR1 is SEHNR and CDR2 is FQNEAQ (reference sequence). Full variable domain (missing parts from reference TRBV7-9 and TRBJ2-5): DTGVSQNPRHKITKRGQNVTFRCDPISEHNRLYWYRQTLGQGPEFLTYFQNEAQLEKSRLLSDRFSAERPKGSFSTLEIQRTEQGDSAMYLCASSLARQTETQYFGPGTRLLVL.

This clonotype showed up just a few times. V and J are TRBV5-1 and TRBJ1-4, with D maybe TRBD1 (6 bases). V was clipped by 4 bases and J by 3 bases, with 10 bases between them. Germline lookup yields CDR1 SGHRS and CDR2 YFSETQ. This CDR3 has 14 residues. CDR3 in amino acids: CASSPGHSNEKLFF. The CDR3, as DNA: TGCGCCAGCAGCCCGGGACATTCTAATGAAAAACTGTTTTTT.

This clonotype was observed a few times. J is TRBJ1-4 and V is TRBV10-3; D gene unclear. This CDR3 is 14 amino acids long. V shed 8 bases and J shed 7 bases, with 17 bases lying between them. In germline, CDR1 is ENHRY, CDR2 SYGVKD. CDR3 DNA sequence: TGTGCCATCTCCCCCAGAGTGGAAGGTGAAAAACTGTTTTTT. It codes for CAISPRVEGEKLFF.

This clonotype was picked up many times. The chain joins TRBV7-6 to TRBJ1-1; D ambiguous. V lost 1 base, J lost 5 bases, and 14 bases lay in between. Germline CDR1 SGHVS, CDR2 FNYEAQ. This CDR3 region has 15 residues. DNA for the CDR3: TGTGCCAGCAGCTTAGGGGCGGGCGTGAGTACTGAAGCTTTCTTT. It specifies CASSLGAGVSTEAFF.

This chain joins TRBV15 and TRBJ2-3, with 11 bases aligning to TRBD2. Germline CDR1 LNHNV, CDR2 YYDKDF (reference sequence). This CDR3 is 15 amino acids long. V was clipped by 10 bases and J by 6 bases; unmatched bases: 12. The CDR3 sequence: CARPELAGGRDTQYF. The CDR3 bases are TGTGCCAGGCCCGAGCTAGCGGGGGGAAGGGATACGCAGTATTTT.

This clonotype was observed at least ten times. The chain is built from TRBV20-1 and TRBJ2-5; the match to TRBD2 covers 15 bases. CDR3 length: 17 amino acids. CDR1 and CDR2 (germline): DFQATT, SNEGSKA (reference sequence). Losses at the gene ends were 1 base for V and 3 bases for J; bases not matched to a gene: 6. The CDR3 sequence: CSARGTSGGAMEETQYF. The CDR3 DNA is TGCAGTGCTAGAGGGACTAGCGGGGGGGCCATGGAAGAGACCCAGTACTTC.

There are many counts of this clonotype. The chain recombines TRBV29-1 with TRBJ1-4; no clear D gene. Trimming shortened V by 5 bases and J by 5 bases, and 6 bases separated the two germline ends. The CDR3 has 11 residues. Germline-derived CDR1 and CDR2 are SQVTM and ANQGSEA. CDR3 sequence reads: CSVRENEKLFF. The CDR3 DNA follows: TGCAGCGTTCGGGAAAATGAAAAACTGTTTTTT.

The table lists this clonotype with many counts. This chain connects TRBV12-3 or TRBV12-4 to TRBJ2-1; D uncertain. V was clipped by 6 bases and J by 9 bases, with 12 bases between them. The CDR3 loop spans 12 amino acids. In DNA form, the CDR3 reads TGTGCCAGCAGCGCTATTTTCGGTGAGCAGTTCTTC. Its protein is CASSAIFGEQFF.